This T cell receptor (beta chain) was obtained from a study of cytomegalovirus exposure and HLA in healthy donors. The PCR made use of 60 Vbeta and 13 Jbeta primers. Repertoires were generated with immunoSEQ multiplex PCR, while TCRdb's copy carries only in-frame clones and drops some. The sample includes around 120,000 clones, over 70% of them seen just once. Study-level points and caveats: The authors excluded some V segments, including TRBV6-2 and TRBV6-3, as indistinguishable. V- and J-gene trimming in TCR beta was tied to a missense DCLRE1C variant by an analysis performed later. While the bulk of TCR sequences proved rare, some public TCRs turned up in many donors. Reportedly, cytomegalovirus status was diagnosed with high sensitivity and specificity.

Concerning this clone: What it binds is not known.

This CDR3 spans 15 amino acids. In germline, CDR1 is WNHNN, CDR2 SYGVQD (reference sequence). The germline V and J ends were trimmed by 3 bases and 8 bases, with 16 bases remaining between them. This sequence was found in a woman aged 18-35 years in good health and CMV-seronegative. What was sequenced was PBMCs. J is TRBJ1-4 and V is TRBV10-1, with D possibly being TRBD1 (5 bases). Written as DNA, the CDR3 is TGCGCCAGCAGTGATATGACAGATAGGGGCGAAAAACTGTTTTTT. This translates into CASSDMTDRGEKLFF.